This TCR beta chain was observed in a study of cytomegalovirus exposure and HLA in healthy donors. Regarding the study as a whole: Later analysis identified a missense DCLRE1C variant that was linked to TCR beta V- and J-gene trimming. Most TCR sequences proved rare, with some public TCRs found in many donors.

PCR involved 60 Vbeta and 13 Jbeta primers. Under the authors' procedure: Per a later analysis, the number of unique TCR beta chains was around 80 million, of which roughly 11 million were shared. Profiled with immunoSEQ multiplex PCR; TCRdb holds only in-frame clones, not every one. From that table come the V and J calls and clone size; the DNA was used to work out D and trimming. The sample consists of 33,000 or so clones, 60% to 80% of them appearing once. This clone was recorded a few times. Its specificity is not known. V was trimmed by 2 bases and J by 8 bases, leaving 15 bases between them. CDR1 is MNHEY, CDR2 SVGAGI, per germline. The CDR3 is made up of 14 amino acids.

The chain carries TRBV6-5 and TRBJ1-2, with a tentative D call TRBD1 (6 bases). Sequenced: PBMCs. This receptor was identified in a woman under 40 in good health and CMV-seropositive. CDR3 region: CASSYRRQAAGYTF. The CDR3 bases are TGTGCCAGCAGTTACCGACGACAGGCTGCGGGCTACACCTTC.